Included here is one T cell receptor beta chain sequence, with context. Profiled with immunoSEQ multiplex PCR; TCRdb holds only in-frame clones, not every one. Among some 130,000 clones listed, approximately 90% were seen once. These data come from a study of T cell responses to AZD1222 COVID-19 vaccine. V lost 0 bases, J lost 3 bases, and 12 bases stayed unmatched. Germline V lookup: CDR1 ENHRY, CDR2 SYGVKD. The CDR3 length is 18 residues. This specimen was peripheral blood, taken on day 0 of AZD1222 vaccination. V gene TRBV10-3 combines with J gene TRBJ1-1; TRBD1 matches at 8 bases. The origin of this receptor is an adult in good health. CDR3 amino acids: CAISESAKSGGKDTEAFF. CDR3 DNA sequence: TGTGCCATCAGTGAGTCTGCGAAATCAGGGGGCAAGGACACTGAAGCTTTCTTT.